These 23 T cell receptor beta chains were all obtained from the same sample, sequenced in a study of OX40 agonist ivuxolimab in advanced cancers. Profiled with immunoSEQ multiplex PCR; TCRdb holds only in-frame clones, not every one. Seen here are 40,000 to 60,000 clones, over 90% observed once, and the top ten hold 5.5% to 8.5%. The source material was CD4+ or CD8+ T cells sorted from blood, sampled in a trial of the OX40 agonist ivuxolimab. These receptor sequences come from an adult with an advanced solid tumor such as melanoma, head and neck, liver or kidney cancer.

This rearrangement joins TRBV18 to TRBJ1-1, with 7 bases identical to TRBD1. There are 14 residues in the CDR3. Germline V gene lookup returns CDR1 KGHSH and CDR2 LQKENI. Trimming took 2 bases from V and 1 from J; bases not matched to a gene: 1. For the CDR3, the DNA is TGTGCCAGCTCACCAAGGGACAGGAACACTGAAGCTTTCTTT. Amino acid sequence: CASSPRDRNTEAFF.

J is TRBJ1-1 and V is TRBV7-9, with unresolved D. The germline V and J ends were trimmed by 4 bases and 3 bases, with 3 bases remaining between them. Germline CDR1 SEHNR, CDR2 FQNEAQ (reference sequence). This CDR3 spans 11 amino acids. The CDR3 DNA sequence: TGTGCCAGCAGCTACGACACTGAAGCTTTCTTT. Translated: CASSYDTEAFF.

V gene TRBV7-9 combines with J gene TRBJ1-1, with D uncertain. Trimming pared 6 bases from V and 4 bases from J, leaving 12 bases between. This CDR3 is 13 amino acids long. Germline CDR1 is SEHNR and CDR2 is FQNEAQ (reference sequence). The DNA for the CDR3 is TGTGCCAGCAGTTCCGGCGGCAGCACTGAAGCTTTCTTT. Protein: CASSSGGSTEAFF.

This chain uses TRBV19 with TRBJ1-1; D is undetermined. V dropped 0 bases and J dropped 1 base, with 9 bases sitting between them. CDR1 and CDR2 (germline): LNHDA, SQIVND (reference sequence). The CDR3 runs to 15 residues. The CDR3 loop is CASSIDGQENTEAFF. The CDR3 nucleotides read TGTGCCAGTAGTATAGACGGGCAGGAGAACACTGAAGCTTTCTTT.

The gene calls are TRBV6-6 and TRBJ2-3; 8 bases match TRBD2. CDR1 MNHNY and CDR2 SVGAGI come from the germline V gene (reference sequence). The CDR3 has 15 residues. Trimming at V came to 6 bases and at J to 3 bases, leaving 8 bases not matched to a gene. As DNA, the CDR3 is TGTGCCAGCAGCCCCGCGGGGGGTGGGACAGATACGCAGTATTTT. This gives the protein CASSPAGGGTDTQYF.

V and J are TRBV15 and TRBJ2-6; tentatively, D is TRBD2 (6 bases). The V and J ends lost 0 bases and 3 bases respectively, with 9 bases between them. The CDR3 runs to 16 residues. Germline CDR1 reads LNHNV; CDR2 reads YYDKDF (reference sequence). The CDR3 nucleotides are TGTGCCACCAGCAGAGATATGGGGGGTGGGGCCAACGTCCTGACTTTC. The encoded protein is CATSRDMGGGANVLTF.

V gene TRBV11-2 combines with J gene TRBJ2-7; maybe TRBD1 (6 bases). CDR3 length: 15 amino acids. Trimming removed 1 base from V and 3 bases from J, with 13 bases in between. CDR1 SGHAT and CDR2 FQNNGV come from the germline V gene. CDR3: CASSLARDTLYEQYV. The CDR3, as DNA: TGTGCCAGCAGCTTAGCACGGGACACCCTCTACGAGCAGTACGTC.

The rearrangement links TRBV6-6 to TRBJ1-1; 8 bases are shared with TRBD1. Losses at the gene ends were 4 bases for V and 3 bases for J; bases not matched to a gene: 7. The CDR3 consists of 15 residues. Germline CDR1 and CDR2: MNHNY and SVGAGI (reference sequence). CDR3 in amino acids: CASSLTGDWDTEAFF. The CDR3 nucleotides are TGTGCCAGCAGTTTGACAGGGGACTGGGACACTGAAGCTTTCTTT.

The chain links TRBV6-5 to TRBJ1-5; 8 bases are a match to TRBD1. The CDR3 length is 16 residues. Trimming removed 4 bases from V and 1 base from J; junction bases left unmatched: 6. Germline V gene sequence: CDR1 MNHEY, CDR2 SVGAGI. CDR3 nucleotide sequence: TGTGCCAGCAGTTTGGGCAGGGGGCCGAGCAATCAGCCCCAGCATTTT. Translated: CASSLGRGPSNQPQHF.

The rearrangement joins TRBV4-2 to TRBJ1-1; 8 nucleotides match TRBD1. The CDR3 sequence is 17 residues long. Germline V gene sequence: CDR1 LGHNA, CDR2 YNFKEQ. The V gene end was trimmed by 0 bases and the J gene end by 3 bases; junction bases not matched to a gene: 9. As DNA, the CDR3 is TGTGCCAGCAGCCAAGATTATGGGGACAGGAGATACACTGAAGCTTTCTTT. It yields the protein CASSQDYGDRRYTEAFF.

The chain carries TRBV7-9 and TRBJ1-4; 10 nucleotides align to TRBD1. This CDR3 has 14 residues. V lost 3 bases to trimming and J lost 7 bases; unmatched junction nucleotides: 2. The germline V gene encodes CDR1 SEHNR and CDR2 FQNEAQ (reference sequence). The CDR3 loop reads CASSFRDRGEKLFF. The CDR3 DNA reads as TGTGCCAGCAGCTTCCGGGACAGGGGTGAAAAACTGTTTTTT.

The CDR3 coding sequence is TGCGCCAGCAGCTTGGCCGGGACAGGTCAAACGAACTCCTACAATGAGCAGTTCTTC. Encoded protein: CASSLAGTGQTNSYNEQFF. The J gene is TRBJ2-1, the V gene TRBV5-1, with 8 positions matching TRBD1. The germline V gene has CDR1 SGHRS and CDR2 YFSETQ. The ends lost 0 bases at V and 0 bases at J; junction bases unmatched: 11. This CDR3 is built from 19 residues. Full variable domain (outside the CDR3, taken from reference TRBV5-1 and TRBJ2-1): KAGVTQTPRYLIKTRGQQVTLSCSPISGHRSVSWYQQTPGQGLQFLFEYFSETQRNKGNFPGRFSGRQFSNSRSEMNVSTLELGDSALYLCASSLAGTGQTNSYNEQFFGPGTRLTVL.

This rearrangement joins TRBV4-1 to TRBJ1-1; D is unresolved. Per germline, CDR1 MGHRA and CDR2 YSYEKL. There are 13 residues in the CDR3. Trimming took off 2 bases at V and 6 bases at J, with 10 bases between the two ends. The chain's CDR3 is CASSQLGNAEAFF. CDR3 DNA sequence: TGCGCCAGCAGCCAATTAGGGAATGCTGAAGCTTTCTTT.

The chain recombines TRBV11-2 with TRBJ1-1, with 7 bases identical to TRBD1. CDR1 and CDR2 from the germline V gene are SGHAT and FQNNGV. The CDR3 sequence is 12 residues long. Losses at the gene ends were 5 bases for V and 7 bases for J; bases not matched to a gene: 4. In nucleotides, the CDR3 is TGTGCCAGCAGCCGGACAGGAAATGAAGCTTTCTTT. It yields the protein CASSRTGNEAFF.

The chain is built from TRBV5-6 and TRBJ1-6, with D perhaps matching TRBD1 (5 bases). The CDR3 extends over 15 amino acids. The germline V and J ends were trimmed by 3 bases and 4 bases, with 11 bases remaining between them. Germline CDR1 and CDR2: SGHDT and YYEEEE. CDR3 DNA sequence: TGTGCCAGCAGCTACCGACAGCCGTATAATTCACCCCTCCACTTT. Translated: CASSYRQPYNSPLHF.

The CDR3 nucleotides read TGCGCCAGCAGCCAAGATAGCACAAGTCGGCCGGGAGAGACCCAGTACTTC. This codes for CASSQDSTSRPGETQYF. This chain links TRBV4-1 with TRBJ2-5; D not resolved. There are 17 residues in the CDR3. Trimming took off 0 bases at V and 4 bases at J, with 18 bases between the two ends. Germline V gene sequence: CDR1 MGHRA, CDR2 YSYEKL.

Here the CDR3 reads CASSPGPGGGTQYF. CDR3 in DNA: TGTGCCAGCAGTCCCGGGCCTGGGGGAGGTACGCAGTATTTT. The chain links TRBV28 to TRBJ2-3, with a possible D match to TRBD2 (6 bases). V lost 5 bases and J 8 bases, leaving 17 bases between the germline ends. The germline gives CDR1 MDHEN, CDR2 SYDVKM. The CDR3 length is 14 residues.

The rearrangement joins TRBV27 to TRBJ1-6, with D possibly matching TRBD1 (6 bases). This CDR3 has 12 amino acids. CDR1 MNHEY and CDR2 SMNVEV come from the germline V gene (reference sequence). V was trimmed by 8 bases and J by 6 bases, leaving 8 bases between them. This chain's CDR3 is CASAGANSPLHF. CDR3 in DNA: TGTGCCAGCGCAGGGGCTAATTCACCCCTCCACTTT.

The chain employs TRBV11-2 and TRBJ1-2, with D uncertain. The V gene's germline CDR1 is SGHAT and CDR2 FQNNGV. V shed 5 bases and J shed 8 bases, with 15 bases lying between them. The CDR3 has 13 residues. CDR3 sequence: CASSGTGYSGYTF. The CDR3 bases are TGTGCCAGCAGCGGTACGGGGTATAGCGGCTACACCTTC.

The chain carries TRBV18 and TRBJ2-7; 10 bases match TRBD1. The CDR3 extends over 16 amino acids. The germline V gene encodes CDR1 KGHSH and CDR2 LQKENI. V lost 6 bases to trimming and J lost 4 bases; unmatched junction nucleotides: 12. DNA for the CDR3: TGTGCCAGCTCGAAAATGGACAGGGGGGATCCTTACGAGCAGTACGTC. It is translated as CASSKMDRGDPYEQYV.

This chain joins TRBV30 and TRBJ1-2; D gene uncertain. V lost 1 base to trimming and J lost 6 bases, with 9 bases between them. Per germline, CDR1 GTSNPN and CDR2 SVGIG (reference sequence). The CDR3 runs to 12 residues. CDR3 sequence: CAWSASGDGYTF. CDR3 coding DNA: TGTGCCTGGAGTGCGTCTGGAGATGGCTACACCTTC. Full variable domain (rest looked up from reference TRBV30 and TRBJ1-2): SQTIHQWPATLVQPVGSPLSLECTVEGTSNPNLYWYRQAAGRGLQLLFYSVGIGQISSEVPQNLSASRPQDRQFILSSKKLLLSDSGFYLCAWSASGDGYTFGSGTRLTVV.

The V call is TRBV6-6, the J call TRBJ1-1, with 7 bases lining up with TRBD1. J lost 4 bases, V lost 5 bases, and 1 base had no gene match. This CDR3 spans 12 amino acids. Germline loops: CDR1 MNHNY, CDR2 SVGAGI (reference sequence). The DNA of the CDR3 is TGTGCCAGCAGTCGGGACAGCACTGAAGCTTTCTTT. Translated, it gives CASSRDSTEAFF.

The chain carries TRBV11-2 and TRBJ2-7; weak D call: TRBD2 (6 bases). V lost 4 bases and J lost 3, with 16 bases in between. The CDR3 sequence is 15 residues long. The V gene's germline CDR1 is SGHAT and CDR2 FQNNGV. CDR3 sequence (DNA): TGTGCCAGCAGCTGGGGGGATCCGGAGCTCTACGAGCAGTACTTC. Its protein is CASSWGDPELYEQYF.